The T cell receptor beta chain described here comes from a study of radiotherapy plus CTLA-4 blockade in lung cancer. The CDR3 spans 12 residues. Germline loops: CDR1 KGHSH, CDR2 LQKENI. V lost 5 bases, J lost 2 bases, and 7 bases lay in between. Measured with immunoSEQ multiplex PCR; TCRdb has only the in-frame clones, and not every one. This table has approximately 89,000 clones, about 85% appearing once. The sequence was collected from a human donor with non-small cell lung cancer that progressed on radiotherapy plus ipilimumab. This chain connects TRBV18 to TRBJ2-7; D not resolved. The source was peripheral blood, collected from a patient treated with radiotherapy plus ipilimumab. The CDR3 sequence: CASSGPTYEQYF. The CDR3 DNA reads TGTGCCAGCTCAGGACCGACCTACGAGCAGTACTTC.